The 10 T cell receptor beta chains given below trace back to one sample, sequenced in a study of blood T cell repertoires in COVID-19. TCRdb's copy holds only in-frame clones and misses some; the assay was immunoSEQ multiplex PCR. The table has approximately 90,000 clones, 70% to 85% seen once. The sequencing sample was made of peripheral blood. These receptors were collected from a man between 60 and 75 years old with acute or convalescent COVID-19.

CDR3 nucleotides: TGTGCCAGCAGCTTAACCGGCGGGGCGAAGACGAACACCGGGGAGCTGTTTTTT. It yields the protein CASSLTGGAKTNTGELFF. The chain uses TRBV7-3 and TRBJ2-2, with D possibly being TRBD2 (6 bases). Per germline, CDR1 SGHTA and CDR2 FQGTGA. V dropped 0 bases and J dropped 0 bases, with 14 bases sitting between them. The CDR3 is 18 amino acids.

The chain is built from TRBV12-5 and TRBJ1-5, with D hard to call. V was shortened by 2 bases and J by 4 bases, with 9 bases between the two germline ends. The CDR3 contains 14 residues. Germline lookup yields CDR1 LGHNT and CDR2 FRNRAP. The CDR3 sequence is CASGLCNNNQPQHF. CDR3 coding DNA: TGTGCTAGTGGTTTGTGCAACAATAATCAGCCCCAGCATTTT.

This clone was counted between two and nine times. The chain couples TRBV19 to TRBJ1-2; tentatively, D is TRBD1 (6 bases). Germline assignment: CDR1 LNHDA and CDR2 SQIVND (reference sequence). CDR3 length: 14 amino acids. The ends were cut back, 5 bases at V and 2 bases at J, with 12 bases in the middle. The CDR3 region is CASSRQVPNYGYTF. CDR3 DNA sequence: TGTGCCAGTAGTCGACAGGTGCCAAACTATGGCTACACCTTC.

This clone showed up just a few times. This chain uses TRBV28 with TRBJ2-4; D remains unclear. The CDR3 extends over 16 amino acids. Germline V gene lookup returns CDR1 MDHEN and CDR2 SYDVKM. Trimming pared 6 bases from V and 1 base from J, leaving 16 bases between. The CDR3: CASRDGPSAAKNIQYF. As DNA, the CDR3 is TGTGCCAGCAGAGATGGTCCCTCAGCGGCCAAAAACATTCAGTACTTC.

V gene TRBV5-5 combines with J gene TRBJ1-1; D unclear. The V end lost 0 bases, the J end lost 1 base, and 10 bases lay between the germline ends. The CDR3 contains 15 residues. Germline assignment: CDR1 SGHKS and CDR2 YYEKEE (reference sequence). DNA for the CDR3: TGTGCCAGCAGCTTGGTGTCGGGTGGGAACACTGAAGCTTTCTTT. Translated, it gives CASSLVSGGNTEAFF.

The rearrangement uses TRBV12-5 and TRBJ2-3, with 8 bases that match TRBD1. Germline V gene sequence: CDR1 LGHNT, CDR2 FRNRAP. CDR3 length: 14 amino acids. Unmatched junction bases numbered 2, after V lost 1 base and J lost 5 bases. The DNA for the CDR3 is TGTGCTAGTGGTTTGGGGACAGGGAGAGATACGCAGTATTTT. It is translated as CASGLGTGRDTQYF.

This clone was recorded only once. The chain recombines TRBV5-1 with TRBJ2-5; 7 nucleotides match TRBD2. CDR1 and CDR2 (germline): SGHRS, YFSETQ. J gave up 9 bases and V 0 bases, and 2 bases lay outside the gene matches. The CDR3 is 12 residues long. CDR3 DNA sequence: TGCGCCAGCAGCTTGGCAGGGAGGGCCCAGTACTTC. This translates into CASSLAGRAQYF.

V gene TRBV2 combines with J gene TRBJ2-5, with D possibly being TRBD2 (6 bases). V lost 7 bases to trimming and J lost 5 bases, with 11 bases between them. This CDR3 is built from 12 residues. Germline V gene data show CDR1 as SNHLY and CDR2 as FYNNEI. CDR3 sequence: CASNWGVETQYF. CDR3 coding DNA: TGTGCCAGCAACTGGGGGGTGGAGACCCAGTACTTC. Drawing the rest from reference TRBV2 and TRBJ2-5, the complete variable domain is EPEVTQTPSHQVTQMGQEVILRCVPISNHLYFYWYRQILGQKVEFLVSFYNNEISEKSEIFDDQFSVERPDGSNFTLKIRSTKLEDSAMYFCASNWGVETQYFGPGTRLLVL.

CDR3 residues: CASSQLNQRGYEQYF. The CDR3 bases are TGTGCCAGCAGCCAATTAAACCAGCGGGGCTACGAGCAGTACTTC. The V gene is TRBV14, the J gene TRBJ2-7; TRBD2 aligns across 7 bases. CDR1 is SGHDN and CDR2 is FVKESK in the germline V gene. This CDR3 has 15 residues. Trimming removed 2 bases from V and 3 bases from J; junction bases left unmatched: 7.

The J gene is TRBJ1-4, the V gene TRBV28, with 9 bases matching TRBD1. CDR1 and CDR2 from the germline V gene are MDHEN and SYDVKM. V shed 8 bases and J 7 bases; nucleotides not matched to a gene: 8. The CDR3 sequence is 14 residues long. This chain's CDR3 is CASLRDRASEKLFF. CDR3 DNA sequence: TGTGCCAGCCTTAGGGACAGGGCTTCTGAAAAACTGTTTTTT.